The T cell receptor beta chain described here comes from a study of PD-1 blockade in classical Hodgkin lymphoma. General study results and limits: Reported findings placed baseline TCR diversity lower in newly diagnosed patients (compared with healthy donors).

The repertoire was sequenced with immunoSEQ multiplex PCR; TCRdb's copy has only in-frame clones and lacks some. This table has some 58,000 clones, about 92% appearing once. Indicated time point: cycle 4 day 1 (C4D1), after 6 weeks of nivolumab. There was relapse after autologous stem cell transplantation in every patient, and there was variation in brentuximab vedotin exposure. This clone was observed once. The antigen is not known. CDR3 length equals 13 residues. CDR1 LNHDA and CDR2 SQIVND come from the germline V gene (reference sequence). The V gene lost 4 bases and the J gene lost 0 bases, with 4 bases spanning the gap.

This specimen consisted of peripheral blood mononuclear cells (PBMCs), obtained before the fourth cycle of nivolumab. This receptor was identified in a human donor with classical Hodgkin lymphoma. The chain recombines TRBV19 with TRBJ1-5, with unresolved D. CDR3 amino acids: CASSTSSNQPQHF. Here the CDR3 DNA reads TGTGCCAGTAGTACTTCTAGCAATCAGCCCCAGCATTTT.